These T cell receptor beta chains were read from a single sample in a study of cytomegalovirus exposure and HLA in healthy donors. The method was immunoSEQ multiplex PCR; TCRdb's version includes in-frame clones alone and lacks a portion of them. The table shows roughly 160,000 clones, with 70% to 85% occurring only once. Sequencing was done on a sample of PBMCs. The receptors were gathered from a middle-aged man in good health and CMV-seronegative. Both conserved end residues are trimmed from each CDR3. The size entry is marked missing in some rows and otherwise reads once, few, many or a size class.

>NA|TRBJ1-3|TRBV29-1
SVEDPNSGNTIY
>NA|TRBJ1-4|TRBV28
ASSLVGVANEKLF
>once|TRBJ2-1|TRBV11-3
ASSPSVVQGAYNEQF
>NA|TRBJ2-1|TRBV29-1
SVASGSGEQF
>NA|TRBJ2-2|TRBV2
ASRDGLVALTGELF
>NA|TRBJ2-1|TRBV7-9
ATGGSYNEQF
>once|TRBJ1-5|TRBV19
ASSMTGNMDQPQH
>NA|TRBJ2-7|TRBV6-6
ASSMDREGSDEQY
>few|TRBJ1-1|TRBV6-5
ASSSSTGDTEAF
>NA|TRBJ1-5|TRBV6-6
ASRPTGRGNNQPQH
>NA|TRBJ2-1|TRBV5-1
ASSPGLAGGWNEQF
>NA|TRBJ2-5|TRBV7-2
ASSRDSQPWGTQY
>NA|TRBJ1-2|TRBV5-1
ASSPGTEYGYT
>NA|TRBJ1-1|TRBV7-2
ASSLQSNTEAF
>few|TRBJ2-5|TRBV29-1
SYLGTSGSREQY
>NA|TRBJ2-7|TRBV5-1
ASSNPDRDYEQY
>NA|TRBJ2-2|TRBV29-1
SVGGQSYTGELF
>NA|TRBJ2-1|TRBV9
ASSVNFNEQF
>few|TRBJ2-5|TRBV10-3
AITEGQGRETQY
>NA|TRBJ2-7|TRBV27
ASSFNFVWGVREQY
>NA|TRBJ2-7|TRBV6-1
ASSVLLSYEQY
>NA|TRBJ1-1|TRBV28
ASHRGARAF
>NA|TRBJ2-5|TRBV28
ASRAPAGLETQY
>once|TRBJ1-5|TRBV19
ASSISRGGVNQPQH
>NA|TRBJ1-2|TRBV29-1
SVEEVGTGLAYGYT
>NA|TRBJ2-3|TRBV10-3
AITYGRGITDTQY
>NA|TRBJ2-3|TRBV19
ASSIVSGGIYTQY
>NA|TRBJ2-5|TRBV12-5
ASAYGEGDQETQY
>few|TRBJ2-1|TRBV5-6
ASSLMGQGYNEQF
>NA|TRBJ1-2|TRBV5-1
ASSLVGQGARRHYGYT
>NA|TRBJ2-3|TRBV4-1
ASSQEGTGADTQY
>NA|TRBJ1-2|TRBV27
ASSLSARANYGYT
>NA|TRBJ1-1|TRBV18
ASSPTTGNTEAF
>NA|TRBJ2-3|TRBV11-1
ASSLEGRGVGTQY
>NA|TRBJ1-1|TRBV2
ARREGTEAF
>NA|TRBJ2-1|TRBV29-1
SVEAPVGAWYEQF
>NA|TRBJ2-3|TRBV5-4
ASSLDPHAGGRDTQY
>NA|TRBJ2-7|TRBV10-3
AISPPGGRNEQY
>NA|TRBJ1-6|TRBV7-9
SSRSDGAPLH
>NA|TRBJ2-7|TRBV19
ASSRPNSYEQY
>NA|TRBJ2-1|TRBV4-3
ASSQDQRGLYNEQF
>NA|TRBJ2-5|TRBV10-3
AISESPIRGETQY
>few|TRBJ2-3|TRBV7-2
ASSLDSTGDTQY
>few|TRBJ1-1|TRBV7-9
SSSLGAGGVPEAF
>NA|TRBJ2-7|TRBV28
ASSRQLPYEQY
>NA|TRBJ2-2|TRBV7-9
ASSSSTGELF
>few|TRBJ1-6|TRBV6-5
ASSYGAGEGPPLH
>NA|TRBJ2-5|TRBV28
ASSLSGQKKETQY
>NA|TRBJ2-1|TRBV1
TSNPLAYNEQF
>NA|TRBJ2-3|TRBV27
ASSLLPWTSGTSTDTQY
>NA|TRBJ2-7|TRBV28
ASSPAYEQY
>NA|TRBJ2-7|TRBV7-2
ASSLVSGTSSYEQY
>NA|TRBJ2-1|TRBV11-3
ASSFRRYNEQF
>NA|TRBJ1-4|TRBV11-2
ASSFRQGTEKLF
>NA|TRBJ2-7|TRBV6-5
ASTGRERSYEQY
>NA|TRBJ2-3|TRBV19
ASSIGGGGTDTQY
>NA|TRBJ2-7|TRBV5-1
ASSPASALGEQY